What follows are 19 T cell receptor beta chains derived from one specimen sequenced in a study of post-analysis software for immune sequencing data. Study-level results: Controls showed lower frequencies than patients for roughly 5 TRBV segments, and TRBV5-6, TRBV5-1 and TRBV20-1 were among these.

Included in the TCR beta cDNA libraries were unique molecular identifiers. Via MiXCR, TCRdb re-called the PCR reads, giving one row per CDR3 protein. The sample has 650,000 to 900,000 distinct CDR3 sequences, around 46% seen once. No antigen is known for these receptors. The source material was blood. These receptor sequences come from a girl aged 10 to 17 with multiple sclerosis.

This rearrangement joins TRBV2 to TRBJ1-1, with D unresolved. This CDR3 spans 13 amino acids. Trimming stripped 10 bases from V and 3 bases from J, with 15 bases between. Germline V gene sequence: CDR1 SNHLY, CDR2 FYNNEI. Here the CDR3 reads CATCSEGDTEAFF. The CDR3 nucleotides read TGTGCCACCTGCAGCGAGGGTGACACTGAAGCTTTCTTT.

J is TRBJ2-1 and V is TRBV29-1; weak D call: TRBD2 (5 bases). Germline values: CDR1 SQVTM, CDR2 ANQGSEA. V was cut by 0 bases and J by 4 bases, with 13 bases left in between. The length of the CDR3 is 15 residues. The CDR3 sequence: CSVEEPGISYNEQFF. Here the CDR3 DNA reads TGCAGCGTTGAAGAACCCGGGATATCTTACAATGAGCAGTTCTTC.

The chain has TRBV4-3 and TRBJ2-1, with a possible D match to TRBD2 (5 bases). V lost 0 bases to trimming and J lost 0 bases, with 6 bases between them. This CDR3 has 15 amino acids. Germline loops: CDR1 LGHNA, CDR2 YSLEER. CDR3 residues: CASSQEAVSYNEQFF. Here the CDR3 DNA reads TGCGCCAGCAGCCAAGAAGCGGTCTCCTACAATGAGCAGTTCTTC.

The genes are TRBV29-1 and TRBJ2-5; D gene unclear. CDR3 length: 13 amino acids. V was clipped by 3 bases and J by 4 bases, with 12 bases between them. Germline CDR1 is SQVTM and CDR2 is ANQGSEA. CDR3 protein: CSVDEGKGETQYF. The DNA of the CDR3 is TGCAGCGTTGATGAAGGGAAAGGAGAGACCCAGTACTTC.

The J gene is TRBJ2-5, the V gene TRBV6-6; 9 nucleotides align to TRBD2. Losses at the gene ends were 6 bases for V and 5 bases for J; bases not matched to a gene: 10. Germline CDR1 is MNHNY and CDR2 is SVGAGI (reference sequence). The CDR3 loop spans 15 amino acids. Here the CDR3 reads CASRMTSGESETQYF. The CDR3, as DNA: TGTGCCAGCAGGATGACTAGCGGAGAGTCGGAGACCCAGTACTTC.

V gene TRBV6-1 combines with J gene TRBJ1-2; the D is unclear. CDR1 is MNHNS, CDR2 SASEGT, per germline. The CDR3 consists of 11 residues. Trimming removed 4 bases at V and 7 bases at J, with 7 bases between. The DNA of the CDR3 is TGTGCCAGCAGTGGGTCGGGTGGCTACACCTTC. It yields the protein CASSGSGGYTF.

This clonotype was detected many times. J is TRBJ2-7 and V is TRBV27; the D gene is possibly TRBD2 (5 bases). The CDR3 has 14 residues. The germline CDR1 and CDR2 sequences are MNHEY and SMNVEV (reference sequence). The ends were cut back, 6 bases at V and 2 bases at J, with 14 bases in the middle. The chain's CDR3 is CASSPEERPYEQYF. The CDR3 DNA follows: TGTGCCAGCAGCCCAGAGGAGCGGCCCTACGAGCAGTACTTC.

On this clonotype: A junction boundary mismatches the germline segment, possibly from a read error. V and J are TRBV7-2 and TRBJ2-2; 10 bases agree with TRBD2. CDR1 is SGHTA, CDR2 FQGNSA, per germline. The CDR3 sequence is 15 residues long. Written as DNA, the CDR3 is TGTGCCAGCACCTTACCCCTAGCGGGAGTCGGGGAGCTGTTTTTT. This gives the protein CASTLPLAGVGELFF.

V usage is TRBV5-1 and J usage is TRBJ2-5; the match to TRBD1 covers 8 bases. The germline V gene encodes CDR1 SGHRS and CDR2 YFSETQ. The V and J ends lost 5 bases and 4 bases, in that order; junction bases with no gene match: 1. This CDR3 is built from 12 residues. As DNA, the CDR3 is TGCGCCAGCAGGACAGGGGCAGAGACCCAGTACTTC. It translates to CASRTGAETQYF.

This clonotype was recorded a few times. This chain uses TRBV7-9 with TRBJ2-5, with D maybe TRBD2 (5 bases). Germline CDR1 SEHNR, CDR2 FQNEAQ (reference sequence). The CDR3 extends over 14 amino acids. V dropped 1 base and J dropped 5 bases, with 11 bases sitting between them. The CDR3 reads CASSLGSGKETQYF. The CDR3 DNA reads as TGTGCCAGCAGCTTAGGTTCCGGGAAGGAGACCCAGTACTTC. The complete variable domain, with remaining parts taken from reference TRBV7-9 and TRBJ2-5, reads DTGVSQNPRHKITKRGQNVTFRCDPISEHNRLYWYRQTLGQGPEFLTYFQNEAQLEKSRLLSDRFSAERPKGSFSTLEIQRTEQGDSAMYLCASSLGSGKETQYFGPGTRLLVL.

In nucleotides, the CDR3 is TGCAGCGTAGTTTTTGAGATGAACACTGAAGCTTTCTTT. This sequence encodes CSVVFEMNTEAFF. The chain recombines TRBV29-1 with TRBJ1-1, with D unclear. Trimming took off 6 bases at V and 0 bases at J, with 11 bases between the two ends. The CDR3 totals 13 residues. The germline V gene encodes CDR1 SQVTM and CDR2 ANQGSEA.

The gene calls are TRBV27 and TRBJ2-1, with 11 bases aligning to TRBD2. Germline V gene lookup returns CDR1 MNHEY and CDR2 SMNVEV (reference sequence). J gave up 7 bases and V 2 bases, and 4 bases lay outside the gene matches. The CDR3 has 15 residues. In DNA, the CDR3 is TGTGCCAGCAGTTTAGGTAGCGGGAGGGCGAATGAGCAGTTCTTC. Protein product: CASSLGSGRANEQFF.

This clonotype was counted only a few times. V is TRBV7-2 and J is TRBJ2-6; no clear D gene. Deletions cut 3 bases from V and 3 bases from J, with 6 bases between. The CDR3 is 14 residues long. Germline loops: CDR1 SGHTA, CDR2 FQGNSA. In nucleotides, the CDR3 is TGTGCCAGCAGCTTTGGTGGTGGGGCCAACGTCCTGACTTTC. Translating gives CASSFGGGANVLTF.

The V call is TRBV7-9, the J call TRBJ2-7; D unclear. Trimming removed 4 bases from V and 4 bases from J, with 20 bases in between. This CDR3 has 16 residues. Germline assignment: CDR1 SEHNR and CDR2 FQNEAQ (reference sequence). The CDR3: CASSSPPPWGAYEQYF. CDR3 nucleotides: TGTGCCAGCAGCTCTCCGCCTCCTTGGGGTGCTTACGAGCAGTACTTC.

The chain joins TRBV15 to TRBJ1-4; weak D call: TRBD1 (5 bases). The V end was cut by 5 bases, the J end by 8 bases, with 9 bases between. The germline CDR1 and CDR2 sequences are LNHNV and YYDKDF (reference sequence). This CDR3 has 12 amino acids. The CDR3, as DNA: TGTGCCACCAGCGGGAGGGACGAAAAACTGTTTTTT. It yields the protein CATSGRDEKLFF. The variable domain in full, completed from reference TRBV15 and TRBJ1-4, reads DAMVIQNPRYQVTQFGKPVTLSCSQTLNHNVMYWYQQKSSQAPKLLFHYYDKDFNNEADTPDNFQSRRPNTSFCFLDIRSPGLGDTAMYLCATSGRDEKLFFGSGTQLSVL.

V is TRBV29-1 and J is TRBJ2-7, with D maybe TRBD2 (6 bases). Per the germline V gene, CDR1 is SQVTM and CDR2 is ANQGSEA. V lost 4 bases to trimming and J lost 1 base, with 8 bases between them. The CDR3 has 12 residues. The DNA of the CDR3 is TGCAGCGTTGGGGGACTTTCCTACGAGCAGTACTTC. It translates to CSVGGLSYEQYF.

This clonotype was seen only a few times. J is TRBJ2-5 and V is TRBV5-1, with D possibly TRBD2 on 6 matching bases. Trimming cost V 0 bases and J 4 bases, with 13 bases left between them. CDR3 length: 15 amino acids. CDR1 and CDR2 (germline): SGHRS, YFSETQ. The CDR3 region is CASSLDGKEGETQYF. The DNA of the CDR3 is TGCGCCAGCAGCTTGGACGGGAAGGAGGGAGAGACCCAGTACTTC.

V is TRBV12-3 or TRBV12-4 and J is TRBJ2-4; no firm D call. This CDR3 has 18 residues. Trimming stripped 11 bases from V and 0 bases from J, with 26 bases between. DNA for the CDR3: TGTGCCGGCGCAGGCGACCGAAAACCTAAGATAGCCAAAAACATTCAGTACTTC. As protein: CAGAGDRKPKIAKNIQYF.

This clonotype was seen only a few times. The CDR3 loop reads CASSEPGNGVEEKLFF. The CDR3 DNA sequence: TGTGCCAGCAGTGAGCCAGGGAACGGGGTAGAAGAAAAACTGTTTTTT. V gene TRBV2 combines with J gene TRBJ1-4; D is perhaps TRBD1 (5 bases). Deletions cut 3 bases from V and 8 bases from J, with 19 bases between. The length of the CDR3 is 16 residues. Germline values: CDR1 SNHLY, CDR2 FYNNEI.